These T cell receptor beta chains were read from a single sample in a study of Ad26.COV2.S vaccination and SARS-CoV-2 variants. Here immunoSEQ multiplex PCR was the method, and the copy in TCRdb shows in-frame clones only, minus some. In the table there are hundreds of thousands of clones, over 75% of which are singletons. The source material was peripheral blood, sampled in a trial of Ad26.COV2.S vaccine versus placebo. The receptor set was obtained from a person aged 18-60 years who received the Ad26.COV2.S COVID-19 vaccine or a placebo. The CDR3 runs from the conserved cysteine through the conserved F or W. Each record gives: clone size, J gene, V gene, D gene, CDR3 protein, CDR3 DNA. A D gene is named only where the DNA matches it firmly. Clone size is stated in some rows and not others, as once, few, many or a class when expanded.

clone_size: -
j_call: TRBJ1-1
v_call: TRBV12-5
d_call: -
cdr3_aa: CASGLVLTDRLMNTEAFF
cdr3_nt: TGTGCTAGTGGTTTGGTACTGACGGACCGTTTGATGAACACTGAAGCTTTCTTT

clone_size: -
j_call: TRBJ1-5
v_call: TRBV15
d_call: -
cdr3_aa: CATSRDGPRGNQPQHF
cdr3_nt: TGTGCCACCAGCAGAGATGGACCTCGAGGCAATCAGCCCCAGCATTTT

clone_size: -
j_call: TRBJ1-1
v_call: TRBV5-5
d_call: -
cdr3_aa: CASRGGQEGTDTEAFF
cdr3_nt: TGTGCCAGCAGAGGGGGGCAGGAGGGGACGGACACTGAAGCTTTCTTT

clone_size: once
j_call: TRBJ2-1
v_call: TRBV2
d_call: -
cdr3_aa: CASSEVTFNEQFF
cdr3_nt: TGTGCCAGCAGTGAAGTCACATTCAATGAGCAGTTCTTC

clone_size: -
j_call: TRBJ1-2
v_call: TRBV6-2/TRBV6-3
d_call: TRBD1
cdr3_aa: CASSYSSTGGYGYTF
cdr3_nt: TGTGCCAGCAGTTACTCGAGTACAGGGGGCTATGGCTACACCTTC

clone_size: few
j_call: TRBJ2-7
v_call: TRBV5-1
d_call: -
cdr3_aa: CASSLVGGGNEQYF
cdr3_nt: TGCGCCAGCAGCTTGGTCGGAGGGGGCAACGAGCAGTACTTC

clone_size: -
j_call: TRBJ2-1
v_call: TRBV7-9
d_call: -
cdr3_aa: CASSGDEQFF
cdr3_nt: TGTGCCAGCAGCGGGGATGAGCAGTTCTTC

clone_size: -
j_call: TRBJ2-3
v_call: TRBV19
d_call: -
cdr3_aa: CASSFTGSDTQYF
cdr3_nt: TGTGCCAGTAGTTTCACAGGGTCAGATACGCAGTATTTT

clone_size: -
j_call: TRBJ2-3
v_call: TRBV5-5
d_call: -
cdr3_aa: CASSGYQRDTQYF
cdr3_nt: TGTGCCAGCAGCGGATACCAGAGGGATACGCAGTATTTT

clone_size: -
j_call: TRBJ2-7
v_call: TRBV6-5
d_call: -
cdr3_aa: CASIGQIYEQYF
cdr3_nt: TGTGCCAGCATTGGACAGATCTACGAGCAGTACTTC

clone_size: few
j_call: TRBJ2-5
v_call: TRBV4-1
d_call: TRBD1
cdr3_aa: CASSYQDRGETQYF
cdr3_nt: TGCGCCAGCAGTTACCAGGACAGGGGAGAGACCCAGTACTTC

clone_size: few
j_call: TRBJ2-2
v_call: TRBV5-6
d_call: -
cdr3_aa: CASSFLDSRDTGELFF
cdr3_nt: TGTGCCAGCAGCTTTCTGGACAGCCGGGACACCGGGGAGCTGTTTTTT

clone_size: -
j_call: TRBJ2-7
v_call: TRBV19
d_call: -
cdr3_aa: CASSPELNAYEQYF
cdr3_nt: TGTGCCAGTAGCCCCGAACTGAACGCCTACGAGCAGTACTTC

clone_size: -
j_call: TRBJ1-5
v_call: TRBV2
d_call: -
cdr3_aa: CASNRIGNQPQHF
cdr3_nt: TGTGCCAGCAACCGGATCGGCAATCAGCCCCAGCATTTT

clone_size: once
j_call: TRBJ1-4
v_call: TRBV30
d_call: TRBD1
cdr3_aa: CAWSGGTGSEKLFF
cdr3_nt: TGTGCCTGGAGTGGTGGGACAGGGAGTGAAAAACTGTTTTTT

clone_size: -
j_call: TRBJ2-3
v_call: TRBV5-4
d_call: -
cdr3_aa: CASSAGQITDTQYF
cdr3_nt: TGTGCCAGCAGCGCGGGACAGATCACAGATACGCAGTATTTT

clone_size: -
j_call: TRBJ1-1
v_call: TRBV19
d_call: -
cdr3_aa: CASTGAGTEAFF
cdr3_nt: TGTGCCAGTACAGGGGCAGGGACTGAAGCTTTCTTT

clone_size: -
j_call: TRBJ2-7
v_call: TRBV5-6
d_call: -
cdr3_aa: CASSLQGGYEQYF
cdr3_nt: TGTGCCAGCAGCTTGCAGGGTGGGTACGAGCAGTACTTC

clone_size: once
j_call: TRBJ1-2
v_call: TRBV9
d_call: -
cdr3_aa: CASSVGGQDYGYTF
cdr3_nt: TGTGCCAGCAGCGTAGGGGGGCAGGACTATGGCTACACCTTC

clone_size: once
j_call: TRBJ1-6
v_call: TRBV4-1
d_call: -
cdr3_aa: CASSQRRSNSPLHF
cdr3_nt: TGCGCCAGCAGCCAGAGACGTTCCAATTCACCCCTCCACTTT

clone_size: -
j_call: TRBJ1-5
v_call: TRBV7-9
d_call: -
cdr3_aa: CASSLGYQPQHF
cdr3_nt: TGTGCCAGCAGCTTAGGCTATCAGCCCCAGCATTTT

clone_size: -
j_call: TRBJ1-5
v_call: TRBV4-3
d_call: -
cdr3_aa: CASSQAPGPNQPQHF
cdr3_nt: TGCGCCAGCAGCCAAGCCCCGGGCCCAAATCAGCCCCAGCATTTT

clone_size: -
j_call: TRBJ1-3
v_call: TRBV15
d_call: -
cdr3_aa: CATRGASSGNTIYF
cdr3_nt: TGTGCCACTAGGGGGGCAAGCTCTGGAAACACCATATATTTT

clone_size: -
j_call: TRBJ2-7
v_call: TRBV4-2
d_call: -
cdr3_aa: CASSQDRVNPIFYYEQYF
cdr3_nt: TGTGCCAGCAGCCAAGATCGTGTCAATCCGATCTTCTACTACGAGCAGTACTTC

clone_size: -
j_call: TRBJ2-1
v_call: TRBV5-1
d_call: -
cdr3_aa: CASSFRDKDFF
cdr3_nt: TGCGCCAGCAGCTTCCGGGACAAGGATTTCTTC

clone_size: few
j_call: TRBJ2-7
v_call: TRBV14
d_call: -
cdr3_aa: CASSQLDSLLGSYEQYF
cdr3_nt: TGTGCCAGCAGCCAACTGGACAGCCTATTGGGCTCCTACGAGCAGTACTTC

clone_size: -
j_call: TRBJ2-1
v_call: TRBV7-9
d_call: -
cdr3_aa: CASSDNEQFF
cdr3_nt: TGTGCCAGCTCGGACAATGAGCAGTTCTTC

clone_size: -
j_call: TRBJ2-3
v_call: TRBV5-4
d_call: -
cdr3_aa: CASSYTAIRSDTQYF
cdr3_nt: TGTGCCAGCAGCTACACGGCTATTAGGTCAGATACGCAGTATTTT

clone_size: once
j_call: TRBJ2-1
v_call: TRBV7-8
d_call: -
cdr3_aa: CASSLDDRQNNEQFF
cdr3_nt: TGTGCCAGCAGCTTAGATGACCGGCAGAACAATGAGCAGTTCTTC

clone_size: -
j_call: TRBJ1-5
v_call: TRBV6-5
d_call: -
cdr3_aa: CASRQGNQPQHF
cdr3_nt: TGTGCCAGCAGACAAGGCAATCAGCCCCAGCATTTT

clone_size: once
j_call: TRBJ1-2
v_call: TRBV7-9
d_call: -
cdr3_aa: CASSLGHYGYTF
cdr3_nt: TGTGCCAGCAGCTTGGGGCACTATGGCTACACCTTC

clone_size: -
j_call: TRBJ1-2
v_call: TRBV7-3
d_call: -
cdr3_aa: CASSLGSSGGYTF
cdr3_nt: TGTGCCAGCAGCCTCGGGTCTTCGGGGGGCTACACCTTC

clone_size: -
j_call: TRBJ2-5
v_call: TRBV7-9
d_call: -
cdr3_aa: CASSFDKRIQETQYF
cdr3_nt: TGTGCCAGCTCGTTTGACAAGCGGATCCAAGAGACCCAGTACTTC

clone_size: few
j_call: TRBJ1-1
v_call: TRBV5-1
d_call: -
cdr3_aa: CASSFWNQNTEAFF
cdr3_nt: TGCGCCAGCAGCTTTTGGAACCAGAACACTGAAGCTTTCTTT

clone_size: few
j_call: TRBJ1-5
v_call: TRBV2
d_call: -
cdr3_aa: CASIWDRGNNQPQHF
cdr3_nt: TGTGCCAGCATTTGGGATCGGGGAAACAATCAGCCCCAGCATTTT

clone_size: few
j_call: TRBJ1-5
v_call: TRBV19
d_call: -
cdr3_aa: CASSPLGPQPQHF
cdr3_nt: TGTGCCAGTAGCCCGCTGGGGCCCCAGCCCCAGCATTTT

clone_size: -
j_call: TRBJ2-3
v_call: TRBV12-5
d_call: TRBD1
cdr3_aa: CASGLVTGGTDTQYF
cdr3_nt: TGTGCTAGTGGTTTGGTAACAGGGGGGACAGATACGCAGTATTTT

clone_size: -
j_call: TRBJ1-1
v_call: TRBV5-4
d_call: -
cdr3_aa: CASSIMNTEAFF
cdr3_nt: TGTGCCAGCAGCATTATGAACACTGAAGCTTTCTTT

clone_size: -
j_call: TRBJ2-3
v_call: TRBV6-2/TRBV6-3
d_call: TRBD2
cdr3_aa: CASSYSSLAGGYTDTQYF
cdr3_nt: TGTGCCAGCAGTTACTCGAGCCTAGCGGGGGGGTACACAGATACGCAGTATTTT

clone_size: -
j_call: TRBJ2-7
v_call: TRBV11-2
d_call: -
cdr3_aa: CASSLGYAIGQLISYEQYF
cdr3_nt: TGTGCCAGCAGCTTAGGATATGCCATTGGACAGCTAATCTCCTACGAGCAGTACTTC

clone_size: once
j_call: TRBJ1-5
v_call: TRBV7-8
d_call: -
cdr3_aa: CASSLAQGPWGNQPQHF
cdr3_nt: TGTGCCAGCAGCTTAGCCCAGGGGCCTTGGGGCAATCAGCCCCAGCATTTT

clone_size: -
j_call: TRBJ2-1
v_call: TRBV11-3
d_call: -
cdr3_aa: CASSLEGLRNEQFF
cdr3_nt: TGTGCCAGCAGCTTAGAAGGTTTGCGCAATGAGCAGTTCTTC

clone_size: -
j_call: TRBJ2-3
v_call: TRBV7-2
d_call: -
cdr3_aa: CASSLQGSDTQYF
cdr3_nt: TGTGCCAGCAGCTTGCAGGGTTCAGATACGCAGTATTTT

clone_size: -
j_call: TRBJ1-5
v_call: TRBV5-1
d_call: -
cdr3_aa: CASSEEGIQPQHF
cdr3_nt: TGCGCCAGCAGCGAGGAAGGAATTCAGCCCCAGCATTTT

clone_size: -
j_call: TRBJ1-1
v_call: TRBV6-2/TRBV6-3
d_call: TRBD1
cdr3_aa: CASSYGDRGRAFF
cdr3_nt: TGTGCCAGCAGTTACGGGGACAGGGGGCGAGCTTTCTTT

clone_size: -
j_call: TRBJ1-1
v_call: TRBV30
d_call: -
cdr3_aa: CAWSRAGEAFF
cdr3_nt: TGTGCCTGGAGTCGGGCAGGGGAAGCTTTCTTT

clone_size: -
j_call: TRBJ2-7
v_call: TRBV6-1
d_call: TRBD1
cdr3_aa: CASSEARDSRDF
cdr3_nt: TGTGCCAGCAGTGAAGCCCGGGACAGTAGGGACTTC

clone_size: -
j_call: TRBJ2-2
v_call: TRBV14
d_call: -
cdr3_aa: CASSQDPRWNGELFF
cdr3_nt: TGTGCCAGCAGCCAAGACCCCCGGTGGAACGGGGAGCTGTTTTTT

clone_size: -
j_call: TRBJ2-7
v_call: TRBV30
d_call: TRBD2
cdr3_aa: CAWTSGGLTTYEQYF
cdr3_nt: TGTGCCTGGACTAGCGGGGGGCTTACGACTTACGAGCAGTACTTC